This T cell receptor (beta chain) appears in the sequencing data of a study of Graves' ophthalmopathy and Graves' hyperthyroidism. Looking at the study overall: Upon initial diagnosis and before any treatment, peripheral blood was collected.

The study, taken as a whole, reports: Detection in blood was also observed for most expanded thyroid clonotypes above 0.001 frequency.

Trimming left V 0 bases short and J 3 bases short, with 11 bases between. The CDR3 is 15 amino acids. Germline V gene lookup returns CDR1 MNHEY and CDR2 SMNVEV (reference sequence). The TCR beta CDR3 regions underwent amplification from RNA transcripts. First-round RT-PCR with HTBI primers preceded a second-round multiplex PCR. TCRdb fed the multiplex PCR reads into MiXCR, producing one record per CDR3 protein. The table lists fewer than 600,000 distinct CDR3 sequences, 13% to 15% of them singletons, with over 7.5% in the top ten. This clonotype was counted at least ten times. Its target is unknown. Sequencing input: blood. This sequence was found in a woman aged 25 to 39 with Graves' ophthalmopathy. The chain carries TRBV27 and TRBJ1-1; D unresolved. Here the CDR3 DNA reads TGTGCCAGCAGTTTATCGGAGGGTGGAGACACTGAAGCTTTCTTT. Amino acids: CASSLSEGGDTEAFF.